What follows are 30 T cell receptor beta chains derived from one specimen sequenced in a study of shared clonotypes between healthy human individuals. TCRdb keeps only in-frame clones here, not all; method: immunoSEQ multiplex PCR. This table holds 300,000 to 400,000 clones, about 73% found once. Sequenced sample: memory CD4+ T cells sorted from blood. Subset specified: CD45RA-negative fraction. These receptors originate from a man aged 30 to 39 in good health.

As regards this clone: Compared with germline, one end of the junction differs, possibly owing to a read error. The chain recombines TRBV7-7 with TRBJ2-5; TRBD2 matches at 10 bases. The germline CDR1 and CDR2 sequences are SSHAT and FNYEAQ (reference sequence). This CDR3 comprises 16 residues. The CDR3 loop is CASSQLVAGGQETQYF. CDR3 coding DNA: TGTGCTAGCAGCCAACTGGTAGCGGGAGGCCAAGAGACCCAGTACTTC.

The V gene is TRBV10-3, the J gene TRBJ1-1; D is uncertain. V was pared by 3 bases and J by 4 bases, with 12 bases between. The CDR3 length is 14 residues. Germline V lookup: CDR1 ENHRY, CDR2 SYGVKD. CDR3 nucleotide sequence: TGTGCCATCAGTGATCCTAGGGCCGGCACTGAAGCTTTCTTT. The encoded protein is CAISDPRAGTEAFF.

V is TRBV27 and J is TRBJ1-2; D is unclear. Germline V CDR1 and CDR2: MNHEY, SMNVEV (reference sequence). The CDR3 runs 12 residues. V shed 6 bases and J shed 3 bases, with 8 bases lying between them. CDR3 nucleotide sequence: TGTGCCAGCAGGGAGGGATACTATGGCTACACCTTC. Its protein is CASREGYYGYTF.

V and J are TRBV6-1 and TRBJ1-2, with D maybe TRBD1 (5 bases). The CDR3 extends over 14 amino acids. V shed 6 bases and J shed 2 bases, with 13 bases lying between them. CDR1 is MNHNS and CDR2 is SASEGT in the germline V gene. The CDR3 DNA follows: TGTGCCAGCAGACTCCTAGACAGAAACTATGGCTACACCTTC. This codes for CASRLLDRNYGYTF.

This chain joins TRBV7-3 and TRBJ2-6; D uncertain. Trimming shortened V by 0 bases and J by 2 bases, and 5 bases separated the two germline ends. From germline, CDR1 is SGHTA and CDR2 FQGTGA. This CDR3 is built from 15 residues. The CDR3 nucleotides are TGTGCCAGCAGCTTAACCCTCCCTGGGGCCAACGTCCTGACTTTC. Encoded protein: CASSLTLPGANVLTF.

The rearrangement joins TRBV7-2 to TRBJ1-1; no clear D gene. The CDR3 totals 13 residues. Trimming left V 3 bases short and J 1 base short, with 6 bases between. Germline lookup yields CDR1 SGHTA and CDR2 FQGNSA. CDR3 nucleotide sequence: TGTGCCAGCAGCTTTAACGGGAACACTGAAGCTTTCTTT. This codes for CASSFNGNTEAFF.

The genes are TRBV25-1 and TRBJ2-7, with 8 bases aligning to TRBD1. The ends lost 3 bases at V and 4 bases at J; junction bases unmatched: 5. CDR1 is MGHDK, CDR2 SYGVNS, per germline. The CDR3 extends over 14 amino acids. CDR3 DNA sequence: TGTGCCAGCAGTGATCACAGGGGGAAATACGAGCAGTACTTC. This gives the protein CASSDHRGKYEQYF.

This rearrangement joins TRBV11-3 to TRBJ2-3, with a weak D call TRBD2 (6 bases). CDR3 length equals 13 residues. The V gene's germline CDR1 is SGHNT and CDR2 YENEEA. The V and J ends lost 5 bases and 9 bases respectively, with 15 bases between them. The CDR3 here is CASSLNPGVTQYF. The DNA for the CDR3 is TGTGCCAGCAGCCTAAATCCGGGAGTGACGCAGTATTTT.

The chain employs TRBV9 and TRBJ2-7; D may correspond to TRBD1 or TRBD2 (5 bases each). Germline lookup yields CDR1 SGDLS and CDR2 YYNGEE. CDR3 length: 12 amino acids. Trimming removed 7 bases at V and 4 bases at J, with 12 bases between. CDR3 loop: CASGRDVYEQYF. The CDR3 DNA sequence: TGTGCCAGCGGACGGGACGTTTACGAGCAGTACTTC.

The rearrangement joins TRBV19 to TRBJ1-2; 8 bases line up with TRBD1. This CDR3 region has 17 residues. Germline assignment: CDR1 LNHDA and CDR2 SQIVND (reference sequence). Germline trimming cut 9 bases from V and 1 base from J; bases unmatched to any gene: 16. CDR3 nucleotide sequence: TGTGCCAGCACAGGCGGGACAGGAGGGATGGGTAACTATGGCTACACCTTC. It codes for CASTGGTGGMGNYGYTF.

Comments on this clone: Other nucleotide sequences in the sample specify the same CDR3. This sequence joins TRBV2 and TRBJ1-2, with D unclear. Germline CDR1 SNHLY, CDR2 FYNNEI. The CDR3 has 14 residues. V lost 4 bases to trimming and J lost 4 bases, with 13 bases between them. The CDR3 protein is CASSATGTAYGYTF. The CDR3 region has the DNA TGTGCCAGCAGTGCGACGGGAACGGCCTATGGCTACACCTTC.

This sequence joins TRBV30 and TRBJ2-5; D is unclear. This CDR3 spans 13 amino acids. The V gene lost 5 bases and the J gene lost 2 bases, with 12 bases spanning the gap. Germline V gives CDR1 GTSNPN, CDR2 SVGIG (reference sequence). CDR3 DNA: TGTGCCTGGTCCGGGCACCCGCAAGAGACCCAGTACTTC. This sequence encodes CAWSGHPQETQYF.

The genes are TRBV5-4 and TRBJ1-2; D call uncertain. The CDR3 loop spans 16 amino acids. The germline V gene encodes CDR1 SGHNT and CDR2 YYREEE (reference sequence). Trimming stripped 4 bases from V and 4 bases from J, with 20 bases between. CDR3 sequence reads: CASSTGASAASYGYTF. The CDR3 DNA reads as TGTGCCAGCAGCACGGGAGCCTCTGCTGCCAGCTATGGCTACACCTTC.

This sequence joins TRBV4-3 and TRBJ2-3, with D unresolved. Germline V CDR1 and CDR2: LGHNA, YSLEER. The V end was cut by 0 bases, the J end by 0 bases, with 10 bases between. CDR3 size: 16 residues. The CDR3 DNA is TGCGCCAGCAGCCAAGATGCGCCAGCTAGCACAGATACGCAGTATTTT. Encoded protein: CASSQDAPASTDTQYF.

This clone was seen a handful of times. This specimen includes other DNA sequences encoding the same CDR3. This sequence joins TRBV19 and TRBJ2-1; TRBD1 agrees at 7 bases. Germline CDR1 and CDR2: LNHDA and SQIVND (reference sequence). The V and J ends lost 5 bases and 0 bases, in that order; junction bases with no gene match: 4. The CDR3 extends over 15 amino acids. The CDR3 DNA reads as TGTGCCAGTAGTGCGGACAGGAGCTCCTACAATGAGCAGTTCTTC. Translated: CASSADRSSYNEQFF.

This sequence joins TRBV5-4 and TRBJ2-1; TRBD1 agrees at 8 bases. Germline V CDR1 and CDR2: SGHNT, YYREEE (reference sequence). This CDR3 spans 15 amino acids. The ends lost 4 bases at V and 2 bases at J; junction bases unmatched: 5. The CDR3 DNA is TGTGCCAGCAGCCCGGGACAGGATGCCTACAATGAGCAGTTCTTC. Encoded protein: CASSPGQDAYNEQFF.

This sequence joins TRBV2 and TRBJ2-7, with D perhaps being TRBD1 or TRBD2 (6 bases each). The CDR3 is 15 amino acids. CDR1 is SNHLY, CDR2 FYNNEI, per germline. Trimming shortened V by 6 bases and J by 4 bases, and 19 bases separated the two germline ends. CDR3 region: CASRVRSGGGYEQYF. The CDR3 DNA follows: TGTGCCAGCAGGGTACGTTCCGGAGGGGGTTACGAGCAGTACTTC.

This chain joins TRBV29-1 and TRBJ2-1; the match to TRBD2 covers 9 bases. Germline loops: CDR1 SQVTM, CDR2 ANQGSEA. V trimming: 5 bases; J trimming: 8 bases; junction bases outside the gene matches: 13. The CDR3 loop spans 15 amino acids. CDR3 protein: CSVSIPSGILDEQFF. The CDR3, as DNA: TGCAGCGTTTCAATCCCTAGCGGGATCTTGGATGAGCAGTTCTTC.

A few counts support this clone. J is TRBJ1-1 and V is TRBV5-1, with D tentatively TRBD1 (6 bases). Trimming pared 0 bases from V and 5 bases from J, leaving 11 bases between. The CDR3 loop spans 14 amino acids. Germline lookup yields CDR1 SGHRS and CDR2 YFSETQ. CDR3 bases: TGCGCCAGCAGCTTGGATGGGGACACAACTGAAGCTTTCTTT. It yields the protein CASSLDGDTTEAFF.

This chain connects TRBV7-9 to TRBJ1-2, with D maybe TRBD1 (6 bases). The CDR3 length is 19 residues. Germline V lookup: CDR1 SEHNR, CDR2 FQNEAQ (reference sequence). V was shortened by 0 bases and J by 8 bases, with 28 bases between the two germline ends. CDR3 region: CASSLAALGGGNTWMGYTF. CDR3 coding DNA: TGTGCCAGCAGCTTAGCCGCCCTAGGGGGGGGCAACACATGGATGGGCTACACCTTC. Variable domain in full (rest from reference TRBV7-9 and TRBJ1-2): DTGVSQNPRHKITKRGQNVTFRCDPISEHNRLYWYRQTLGQGPEFLTYFQNEAQLEKSRLLSDRFSAERPKGSFSTLEIQRTEQGDSAMYLCASSLAALGGGNTWMGYTFGSGTRLTVV.

The CDR3 DNA sequence: TGTGCCAGCAGTCCCCATCCCTTAGGGAATACGAACAATGAGCAGTTCTTC. This encodes CASSPHPLGNTNNEQFF. The genes are TRBV27 and TRBJ2-1, with D uncertain. This CDR3 contains 17 residues. Germline V gene sequence: CDR1 MNHEY, CDR2 SMNVEV (reference sequence). Trimming removed 5 bases at V and 5 bases at J, with 22 bases between.

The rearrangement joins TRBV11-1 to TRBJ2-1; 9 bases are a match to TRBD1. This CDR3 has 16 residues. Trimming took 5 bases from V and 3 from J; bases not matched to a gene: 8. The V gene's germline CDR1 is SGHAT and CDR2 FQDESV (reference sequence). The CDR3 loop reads CASSLGQGAYYNEQFF. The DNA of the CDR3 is TGTGCCAGCAGCCTGGGACAGGGCGCTTACTACAATGAGCAGTTCTTC.

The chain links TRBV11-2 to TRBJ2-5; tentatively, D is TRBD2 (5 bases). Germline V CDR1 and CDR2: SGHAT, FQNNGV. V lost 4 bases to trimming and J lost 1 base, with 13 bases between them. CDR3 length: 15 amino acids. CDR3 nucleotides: TGTGCCAGCAGCTCCCTTTTGGCGGGCCAAGAGACCCAGTACTTC. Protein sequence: CASSSLLAGQETQYF.

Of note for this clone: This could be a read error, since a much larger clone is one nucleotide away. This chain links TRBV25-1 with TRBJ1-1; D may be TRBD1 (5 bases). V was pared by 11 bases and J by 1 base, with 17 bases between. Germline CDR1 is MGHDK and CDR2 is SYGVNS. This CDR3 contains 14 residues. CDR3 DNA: TGTGCCCGCACCCGAGGCGGACAGAACACTGAAGCTTTCTTT. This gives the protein CARTRGGQNTEAFF.

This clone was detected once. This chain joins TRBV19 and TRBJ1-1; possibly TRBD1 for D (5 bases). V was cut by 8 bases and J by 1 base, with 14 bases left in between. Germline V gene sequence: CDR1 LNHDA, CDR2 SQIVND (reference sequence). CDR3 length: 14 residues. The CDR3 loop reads CASERRAENTEAFF. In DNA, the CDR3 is TGTGCCAGTGAACGCAGGGCTGAGAACACTGAAGCTTTCTTT. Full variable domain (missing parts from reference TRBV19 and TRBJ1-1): DGGITQSPKYLFRKEGQNVTLSCEQNLNHDAMYWYRQDPGQGLRLIYYSQIVNDFQKGDIAEGYSVSREKKESFPLTVTSAQKNPTAFYLCASERRAENTEAFFGQGTRLTVV.

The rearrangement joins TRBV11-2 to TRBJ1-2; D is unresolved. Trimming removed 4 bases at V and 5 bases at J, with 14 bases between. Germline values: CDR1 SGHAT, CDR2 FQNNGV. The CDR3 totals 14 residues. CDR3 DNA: TGTGCCAGCAGCTCCCCAAGGAGGCCTTATGGCTACACCTTC. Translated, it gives CASSSPRRPYGYTF. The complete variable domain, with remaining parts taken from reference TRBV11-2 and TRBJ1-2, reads EAGVAQSPRYKIIEKRQSVAFWCNPISGHATLYWYQQILGQGPKLLIQFQNNGVVDDSQLPKDRFSAERLKGVDSTLKIQPAKLEDSAVYLCASSSPRRPYGYTFGSGTRLTVV.

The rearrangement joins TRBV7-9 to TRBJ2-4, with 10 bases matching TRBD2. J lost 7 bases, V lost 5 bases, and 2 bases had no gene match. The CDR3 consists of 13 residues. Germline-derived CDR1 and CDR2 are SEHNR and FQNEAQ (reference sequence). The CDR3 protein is CASSHSGRNIQYF. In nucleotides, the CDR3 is TGTGCCAGCAGCCATAGCGGGAGGAACATTCAGTACTTC.

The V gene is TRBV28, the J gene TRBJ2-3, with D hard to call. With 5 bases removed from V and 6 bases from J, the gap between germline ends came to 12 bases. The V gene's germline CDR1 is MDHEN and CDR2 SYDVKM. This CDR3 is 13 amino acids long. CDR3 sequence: CASSAGILDTQYF. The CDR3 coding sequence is TGTGCCAGCAGTGCTGGGATTTTGGATACGCAGTATTTT.

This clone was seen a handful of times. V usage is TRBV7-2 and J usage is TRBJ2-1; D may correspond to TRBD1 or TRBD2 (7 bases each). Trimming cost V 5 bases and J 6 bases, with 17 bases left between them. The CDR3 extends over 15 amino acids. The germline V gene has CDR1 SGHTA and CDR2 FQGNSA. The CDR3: CASSRRQGGGNEQFF. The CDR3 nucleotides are TGTGCCAGCAGCCGTCGACAGGGAGGGGGCAATGAGCAGTTCTTC.

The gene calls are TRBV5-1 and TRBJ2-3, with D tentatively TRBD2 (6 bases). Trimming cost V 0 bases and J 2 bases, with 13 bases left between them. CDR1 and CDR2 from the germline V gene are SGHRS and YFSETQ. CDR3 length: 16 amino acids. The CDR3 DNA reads TGCGCCAGCAGCTTGGGGTTAGCGGCAACCACAGATACGCAGTATTTT. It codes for CASSLGLAATTDTQYF.